This entry describes one TCR beta chain. Its matching antigen is unknown. Germline values: CDR1 MNHEY, CDR2 SMNVEV (reference sequence). CDR3 size: 14 residues. The J segment lost 1 base and the V segment lost 4 bases, leaving 0 bases of the junction unmatched. The nonmyeloablative bone marrow transplants came from related graft donors, with transient mixed chimerism. Thawed PBMCs were FACS-sorted into unstimulated CD4+CD25+CD127- regulatory T cells, CD4+CD25- non-regulatory cells, CD4 and CD8 cells. The repertoire was sequenced with immunoSEQ multiplex PCR; TCRdb's copy has only in-frame clones and lacks some. This table holds tens of thousands of clones, more than 65% found once. The data originate from a study of Tregs in tolerant kidney transplant recipients. Findings and limits, study-wide: Activated donor B cell expansion appeared to reveal the most relevant donor-specific TCRbeta repertoire.

The chain joins TRBV27 to TRBJ2-3; 9 bases agree with TRBD1. Sequences were derived from CD8+ T cells from blood (PBMCs), sampled 6 months after the transplant. The clonotype originates from a human patient who received a combined kidney and bone marrow transplant. Some T cells may possibly be graft donor cells. DNA of the CDR3: TGTGCCAGCAGTTGGACAGGGGGCACAGATACGCAGTATTTT. It codes for CASSWTGGTDTQYF.